This T cell receptor beta chain was observed in a study of T cell repertoires in cytomegalovirus infection. Study-level background: Both recently identified HLA-C-restricted and well-studied HLA-B-restricted CMV epitopes were used in the study. CMV infection plus the matching HLA type was flagged by public TCR beta signatures.

With regard to this clonotype: Its antigen remains unidentified. One junction end disagrees with the germline gene, perhaps due to a read error.

TCRdb itself ran the reads through MiXCR, one entry per CDR3 protein. The sample contains hundreds of thousands of distinct CDR3 sequences, 30% to 40% of which appear only once. CDR1 is MNHEY, CDR2 SMNVEV, per germline (reference sequence). This CDR3 spans 12 amino acids. Study-wide results and caveats: It was HLA-C-restricted CMV-specific TCR beta clonotypes that dominated the response ex vivo. CMV carriers having the relevant HLA were flagged by cumulative public TCR beta family frequency.

The sample in question was cultured PBMCs, obtained from culture after CMV antigen stimulation. The chain employs TRBV27 and TRBJ2-1; 7 bases align to TRBD2. The sequence came from a human donor in good health (CMV status not recorded). Some clones in this sample may be carry-over from other donors' samples. The CDR3 DNA follows: TGTGCTAGCAGTTCCTACGGGGAGGGTCAGTTCTTC. Its translation is CASSSYGEGQFF.